Shown below are 26 T cell receptor beta chains from a single sample sequenced in a study of cytomegalovirus exposure and HLA in healthy donors. The PCR employed 60 Vbeta primers together with 13 Jbeta primers. Using immunoSEQ multiplex PCR, the repertoire was profiled, and TCRdb retains in-frame clones only, with some absent. The table lists approximately 100,000 clones, 69% of them singletons. The sequenced sample was PBMCs. The receptors come from a woman in her seventies in good health and CMV-seropositive.

The chain carries TRBV5-4 and TRBJ1-1, with 7 bases matching TRBD1. The CDR3 has 14 amino acids. The germline V gene encodes CDR1 SGHNT and CDR2 YYREEE (reference sequence). With 3 bases clipped from V and 0 bases from J, the junction kept 2 bases outside the gene matches. The CDR3 region has the DNA TGTGCCAGCAGCTCGGACAGGCTGAACACTGAAGCTTTCTTT. Its translation: CASSSDRLNTEAFF.

The V and J genes are TRBV30 and TRBJ1-3, with a possible D match to TRBD1 (6 bases). The germline gives CDR1 GTSNPN, CDR2 SVGIG (reference sequence). This CDR3 is 16 amino acids long. The V gene lost 5 bases and the J gene lost 2 bases, with 19 bases spanning the gap. CDR3 sequence (DNA): TGTGCCTGGGGGAGGGAAACAGGGATTCCTGGAAACACCATATATTTT. Its translation: CAWGRETGIPGNTIYF.

The chain couples TRBV4-1 to TRBJ2-2; 8 bases align to TRBD1. This CDR3 is built from 17 residues. With 0 bases clipped from V and 5 bases from J, the junction kept 8 bases outside the gene matches. Germline lookup yields CDR1 MGHRA and CDR2 YSYEKL. CDR3 protein: CASSQDSRGRWTGELFF. The CDR3 bases are TGCGCCAGCAGCCAAGATTCCAGGGGGCGATGGACCGGGGAGCTGTTTTTT.

The gene calls are TRBV7-9 and TRBJ2-5, with D possibly matching TRBD2 (5 bases). The germline gives CDR1 SEHNR, CDR2 FQNEAQ (reference sequence). Trimming removed 4 bases at V and 5 bases at J, with 5 bases between. The CDR3 runs to 11 residues. The DNA of the CDR3 is TGTGCCAGCAGCTCGGGGGAGACCCAGTACTTC. This encodes CASSSGETQYF.

J is TRBJ2-5 and V is TRBV5-6; 14 positions match TRBD2. V lost 3 bases to trimming and J lost 2 bases; unmatched junction nucleotides: 3. The CDR3 totals 16 residues. Looked up from germline, CDR1 is SGHDT and CDR2 is YYEEEE. DNA for the CDR3: TGTGCCAGCAGCTCGGGACTAGCGGGGGCTCAAGAGACCCAGTACTTC. Translated: CASSSGLAGAQETQYF.

The chain recombines TRBV11-2 with TRBJ2-6; D ambiguous. Per the germline V gene, CDR1 is SGHAT and CDR2 is FQNNGV. The CDR3 has 17 residues. The ends were cut back, 3 bases at V and 4 bases at J, with 16 bases in the middle. The CDR3, as DNA: TGTGCCAGCAGCTTTACGTCGTCCGGTTCGGGGGCCAACGTCCTGACTTTC. Protein product: CASSFTSSGSGANVLTF.

The chain links TRBV30 to TRBJ1-3; 11 nucleotides line up with TRBD1. The length of the CDR3 is 15 residues. Looked up from germline, CDR1 is GTSNPN and CDR2 is SVGIG (reference sequence). Trimming removed 5 bases from V and 2 bases from J; junction bases left unmatched: 5. CDR3 in amino acids: CAWGTGQGAGNTIYF. DNA of the CDR3: TGTGCCTGGGGAACGGGACAGGGGGCTGGAAACACCATATATTTT.

The CDR3 loop is CSVLLADYGYTF. CDR3 DNA: TGCAGCGTTCTCCTAGCGGACTATGGCTACACCTTC. The chain employs TRBV29-1 and TRBJ1-2, with D uncertain. The germline V and J ends were trimmed by 5 bases and 3 bases, with 10 bases remaining between them. Germline V lookup: CDR1 SQVTM, CDR2 ANQGSEA. The CDR3 contains 12 residues.

To note about this clone: The junction departs from the called germline gene at one end, perhaps through a read error. The rearrangement uses TRBV5-4 and TRBJ2-5; 8 bases are shared with TRBD1. The CDR3 is made up of 14 amino acids. Germline V lookup: CDR1 SGHNT, CDR2 YYREEE (reference sequence). The DNA for the CDR3 is TGTGCCAGCAGCTCCACAGGGGGTGGGGAGACTCAGTACTTC. Translation gives CASSSTGGGETQYF.

This clone was counted a single time. The rearrangement links TRBV11-2 to TRBJ1-2; D possibly corresponds to TRBD1 (6 bases). V dropped 5 bases and J dropped 2 bases, with 18 bases sitting between them. The CDR3 length is 16 residues. The germline gives CDR1 SGHAT, CDR2 FQNNGV. The DNA for the CDR3 is TGTGCCAGCAGCCCCCAAGGGGACATCCAGAACTATGGCTACACCTTC. As protein: CASSPQGDIQNYGYTF.

The CDR3 here is CASSLGQGGYNEQFF. The CDR3 DNA follows: TGTGCCAGCAGCTTAGGACAGGGGGGGTACAATGAGCAGTTCTTC. The chain carries TRBV7-9 and TRBJ2-1; 9 positions match TRBD1. After removal of 1 base from V and 4 bases from J, the junction contained 2 bases not matched to a gene. Germline values: CDR1 SEHNR, CDR2 FQNEAQ (reference sequence). The CDR3 has 15 residues. The full variable domain, completed using reference TRBV7-9 and TRBJ2-1, is DTGVSQNPRHKITKRGQNVTFRCDPISEHNRLYWYRQTLGQGPEFLTYFQNEAQLEKSRLLSDRFSAERPKGSFSTLEIQRTEQGDSAMYLCASSLGQGGYNEQFFGPGTRLTVL.

The chain links TRBV30 to TRBJ1-1; no clear D gene. V lost 3 bases to trimming and J lost 4 bases, with 6 bases between them. This CDR3 is 11 amino acids long. The germline V gene has CDR1 GTSNPN and CDR2 SVGIG (reference sequence). For the CDR3, the DNA is TGTGCCTGGAGCCCGGGCACTGAAGCTTTCTTT. Protein product: CAWSPGTEAFF.

The rearrangement joins TRBV11-2 to TRBJ1-1; D is possibly TRBD1 (5 bases). The V gene's germline CDR1 is SGHAT and CDR2 FQNNGV. Trimming removed 5 bases from V and 0 bases from J, with 10 bases in between. CDR3 length: 14 residues. In nucleotides, the CDR3 is TGTGCCAGCAGCCCAGGGAATTTGAACACTGAAGCTTTCTTT. Translated: CASSPGNLNTEAFF.

V and J are TRBV18 and TRBJ1-1; maybe TRBD1 (5 bases). Trimming stripped 6 bases from V and 0 bases from J, with 14 bases between. CDR3 size: 15 residues. In germline, CDR1 is KGHSH, CDR2 LQKENI. This CDR3 reads CASSRTQDMNTEAFF. CDR3 in DNA: TGTGCCAGCTCCCGAACGCAGGACATGAACACTGAAGCTTTCTTT.

The chain links TRBV2 to TRBJ2-7; TRBD1 matches 8 bases. Trimming at V came to 5 bases and at J to 1 base, leaving 7 bases not matched to a gene. Per germline, CDR1 SNHLY and CDR2 FYNNEI. The CDR3 length is 15 residues. CDR3 nucleotides: TGTGCCAGCAGTCAAACGGGACAGGCTTCCTACGAGCAGTACTTC. Translated, it gives CASSQTGQASYEQYF.

The table lists this clone with a few counts. This chain joins TRBV5-1 and TRBJ1-1, with 7 nucleotides matching TRBD1. The CDR3 is made up of 15 amino acids. The V gene's germline CDR1 is SGHRS and CDR2 YFSETQ. J gave up 1 base and V 3 bases, and 6 bases lay outside the gene matches. The CDR3 coding sequence is TGCGCCAGCAGCTCGCAGGGGGTCGGGAACACTGAAGCTTTCTTT. Translation gives CASSSQGVGNTEAFF.

This chain connects TRBV6-5 to TRBJ1-1; tentative D call: TRBD1 (6 bases). The V end was cut by 2 bases, the J end by 0 bases, with 13 bases between. Germline-derived CDR1 and CDR2 are MNHEY and SVGAGI. The CDR3 covers 16 residues. CDR3 bases: TGTGCCAGCAGTTACCCGACAGGTCCTCTGAACACTGAAGCTTTCTTT. It is translated as CASSYPTGPLNTEAFF.

The V and J genes are TRBV18 and TRBJ2-7; 8 bases are shared with TRBD2. CDR3 length: 13 amino acids. Germline V gene lookup returns CDR1 KGHSH and CDR2 LQKENI. V gave up 9 bases and J gave up 2 bases; unmatched junction bases: 6. The CDR3 DNA is TGTGCCAGTACAACGGGGGGGCCCTACGAGCAGTACTTC. This gives the protein CASTTGGPYEQYF.

V usage is TRBV4-2 and J usage is TRBJ2-5, with D possibly matching TRBD2 (7 bases). Trimming cost V 3 bases and J 2 bases, with 16 bases left between them. The CDR3 is 16 residues long. The germline V gene encodes CDR1 LGHNA and CDR2 YNFKEQ. CDR3 nucleotides: TGTGCCAGCAGCCAGCTAGGGGGGGGGAAGCAAGAGACCCAGTACTTC. Amino acid sequence: CASSQLGGGKQETQYF.

The gene calls are TRBV5-4 and TRBJ1-1; TRBD1 aligns across 10 bases. The CDR3 runs to 14 residues. Trimming took 4 bases from V and 5 from J; bases not matched to a gene: 5. The germline gives CDR1 SGHNT, CDR2 YYREEE (reference sequence). In DNA form, the CDR3 reads TGTGCCAGCAGCCGCGGGACAGGGGAAACTGAAGCTTTCTTT. It codes for CASSRGTGETEAFF.

V gene TRBV27 combines with J gene TRBJ2-1, with TRBD1 as a possible D gene (5 bases). V was shortened by 5 bases and J by 1 base, with 12 bases between the two germline ends. CDR1 and CDR2 from the germline V gene are MNHEY and SMNVEV (reference sequence). The CDR3 consists of 15 residues. The CDR3 sequence: CASSPVSGSYNEQFF. CDR3 sequence (DNA): TGTGCCAGCAGTCCCGTCTCAGGGTCCTACAATGAGCAGTTCTTC.

V and J are TRBV5-8 and TRBJ2-1; 8 positions agree with TRBD2. Germline V gives CDR1 SGHTS, CDR2 YDEGEE. The CDR3 extends over 15 amino acids. After removal of 6 bases from V and 4 bases from J, the junction contained 9 bases not matched to a gene. The CDR3 DNA follows: TGTGCCAGCACCGACGGGGGGGCAGGGTACAATGAGCAGTTCTTC. Translation: CASTDGGAGYNEQFF.

This chain joins TRBV18 and TRBJ1-5; 8 bases are a match to TRBD1. Germline values: CDR1 KGHSH, CDR2 LQKENI. The CDR3 is 14 residues long. Trimming at V came to 6 bases and at J to 7 bases, leaving 8 bases not matched to a gene. CDR3 residues: CASSPGTGGQPQHF. As DNA, the CDR3 is TGTGCCAGCTCCCCAGGGACAGGTGGCCAGCCCCAGCATTTT.

The CDR3 DNA sequence: TGTGCCAGCAGTGAAACAGTCACTAGCAATCAGCCCCAGCATTTT. It translates to CASSETVTSNQPQHF. V and J are TRBV6-1 and TRBJ1-5; D gene unclear. V lost 2 bases, J lost 0 bases, and 8 bases lay in between. CDR1 is MNHNS, CDR2 SASEGT, per germline. The CDR3 spans 15 residues.

The chain joins TRBV20-1 to TRBJ2-3; D ambiguous. The germline V and J ends were trimmed by 6 bases and 10 bases, with 11 bases remaining between them. This CDR3 has 10 amino acids. Per the germline V gene, CDR1 is DFQATT and CDR2 is SNEGSKA (reference sequence). CDR3 region: CSAPLVAQYF. Here the CDR3 DNA reads TGCAGTGCGCCTCTAGTGGCGCAGTATTTT.

The chain has TRBV6-1 and TRBJ2-7, with a weak D call TRBD2 (6 bases). Looked up from germline, CDR1 is MNHNS and CDR2 is SASEGT. The V and J ends lost 7 bases and 2 bases respectively, with 18 bases between them. There are 15 residues in the CDR3. As DNA, the CDR3 is TGTGCCAGCACCATCACGCGGGACCCCGCCTACGAGCAGTACTTC. As protein: CASTITRDPAYEQYF.